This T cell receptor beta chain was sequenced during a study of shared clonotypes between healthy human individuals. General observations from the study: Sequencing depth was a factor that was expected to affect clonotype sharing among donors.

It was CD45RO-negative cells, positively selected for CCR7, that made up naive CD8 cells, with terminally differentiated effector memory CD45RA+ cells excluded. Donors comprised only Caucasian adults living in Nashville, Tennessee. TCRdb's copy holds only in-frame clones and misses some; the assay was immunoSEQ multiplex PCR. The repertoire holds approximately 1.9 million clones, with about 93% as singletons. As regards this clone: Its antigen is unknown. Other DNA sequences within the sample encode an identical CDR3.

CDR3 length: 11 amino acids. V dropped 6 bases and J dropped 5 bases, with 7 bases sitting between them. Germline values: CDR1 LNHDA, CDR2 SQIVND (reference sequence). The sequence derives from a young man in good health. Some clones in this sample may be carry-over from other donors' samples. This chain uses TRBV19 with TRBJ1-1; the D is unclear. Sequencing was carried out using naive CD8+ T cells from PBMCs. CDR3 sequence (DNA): TGTGCCAGTAGGTTGGGGACTGAAGCTTTCTTT. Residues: CASRLGTEAFF.